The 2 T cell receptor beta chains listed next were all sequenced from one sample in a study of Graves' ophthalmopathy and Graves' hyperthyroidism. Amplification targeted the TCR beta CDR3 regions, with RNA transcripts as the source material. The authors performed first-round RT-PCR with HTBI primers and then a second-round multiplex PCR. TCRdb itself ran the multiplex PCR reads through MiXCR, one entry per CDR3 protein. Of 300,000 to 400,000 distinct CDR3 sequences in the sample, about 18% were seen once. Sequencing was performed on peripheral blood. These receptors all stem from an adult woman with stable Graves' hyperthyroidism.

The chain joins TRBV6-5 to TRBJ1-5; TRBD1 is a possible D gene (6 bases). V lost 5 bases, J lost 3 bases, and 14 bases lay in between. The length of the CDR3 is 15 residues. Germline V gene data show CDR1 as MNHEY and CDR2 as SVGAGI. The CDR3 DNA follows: TGTGCCAGCAGTCACAACCGGGACACCAATCAGCCCCAGCATTTT. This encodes CASSHNRDTNQPQHF.

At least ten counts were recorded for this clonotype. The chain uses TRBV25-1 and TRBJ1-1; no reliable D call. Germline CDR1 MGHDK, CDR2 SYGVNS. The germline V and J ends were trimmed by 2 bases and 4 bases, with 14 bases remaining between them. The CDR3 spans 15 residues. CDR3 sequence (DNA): TGTGCCAGCAGTGAACGTGAGGGTGGGAGCACTGAAGCTTTCTTT. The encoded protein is CASSEREGGSTEAFF.